This T cell receptor (beta chain) was recorded in a study of cytomegalovirus exposure and HLA in healthy donors. Study-wide background: A preliminary data release comprised roughly 85 million unique TCRs obtained from HLA-typed donors. General study results and limits: Roughly even sequencing depth across donors was the assumption behind the presence/absence analyses. An analysis was carried out at a later point. It showed that HLA-associated TCR beta chains were more clonally expanded than equally common non-associated chains. Investigators reported 150 to 200 TCR beta chains as tied to cytomegalovirus.

This CDR3 spans 13 amino acids. The V gene end was trimmed by 6 bases and the J gene end by 5 bases; junction bases not matched to a gene: 7. The germline CDR1 and CDR2 sequences are MNHEY and SVGAGI. PCR used 60 Vbeta primers and 13 Jbeta primers. TCRdb's copy holds only in-frame clones and misses some; the assay was immunoSEQ multiplex PCR. The sample consists of 90,000 to 130,000 clones, about 70% of them appearing once. As to this clone: Its antigen is undetermined.

This receptor was taken from a young man in good health and CMV-seropositive. The material sequenced was PBMCs. The chain links TRBV6-5 to TRBJ2-7; 7 bases line up with TRBD2. Here the CDR3 reads CASRRREAHEQYF. CDR3 nucleotide sequence: TGTGCCAGCAGACGTCGGGAGGCACACGAGCAGTACTTC.